These 21 T cell receptor beta chains were all obtained from the same sample, sequenced in a study of blood T cells in healthy people across ages. With a J-beta primer mix and a sample-barcoded 5' primer, a second PCR ran about 6 to 11 cycles. TCRdb ran MiXCR on the 5' RACE reads and lists one entry per CDR3 protein. The profile shows 550,000 to 750,000 distinct CDR3 sequences, 20% to 25% of them singletons. Sequencing was performed on blood. Receptor source: a man between 70 and 80 years old in good health.

In this sample, this clonotype turned up a few times. V and J are TRBV21-1 and TRBJ1-1; the D call of TRBD1 is as the table states it, not checked on the DNA. TRBV21-1 is classified as a pseudogene. The CDR3 is 15 residues long. DNA of the CDR3: TGTGCCAGACGGGACAGCTTGCGTATGAACACTGAAGCTTTCTTT. It is translated as CARRDSLRMNTEAFF.

The J gene is TRBJ2-7, the V gene TRBV3-1, with D unresolved. The CDR3 spans 13 residues. Germline values: CDR1 LGHDT, CDR2 YNNKEL (reference sequence). V gave up 1 base and J gave up 3 bases, with 7 bases separating them. The CDR3 nucleotides read TGTGCCAGCAGCCAAGCTATCAGCTACGAGCAGTACTTC. Translation: CASSQAISYEQYF.

This clonotype was observed a handful of times. The chain links TRBV5-6 to TRBJ2-3; the D gene is possibly TRBD2 (6 bases). CDR1 is SGHDT and CDR2 is YYEEEE in the germline V gene. The CDR3 contains 16 residues. Trimming cost V 2 bases and J 0 bases, with 13 bases left between them. CDR3 protein: CASSFLDRGSTDTQYF. The CDR3 DNA follows: TGTGCCAGCAGCTTTTTAGACCGGGGGAGCACAGATACGCAGTATTTT.

This clonotype has a count of ten or more. The chain recombines TRBV4-2 with TRBJ2-5; D unclear. The CDR3 spans 13 residues. Germline V gene lookup returns CDR1 LGHNA and CDR2 YNFKEQ. Trimming removed 1 base from V and 5 bases from J, with 8 bases in between. DNA for the CDR3: TGTGCCAGCAGCCAAGCGAAGCAGGAGACCCAGTACTTC. Its translation is CASSQAKQETQYF.

V is TRBV18 and J is TRBJ2-1; TRBD1 matches at 8 bases. Unmatched junction bases numbered 11, after V lost 6 bases and J lost 7 bases. Per the germline V gene, CDR1 is KGHSH and CDR2 is LQKENI. The CDR3 is 15 amino acids. The CDR3 DNA is TGTGCCAGCTCCCCTATCGGACAGGGTGGGAATGAGCAGTTCTTC. Translation gives CASSPIGQGGNEQFF.

This clonotype was counted only a few times. The rearrangement joins TRBV4-3 to TRBJ1-5; D gene unclear. Trimming pared 0 bases from V and 7 bases from J, leaving 13 bases between. The germline gives CDR1 LGHNA, CDR2 YSLEER. The CDR3 is made up of 15 amino acids. This CDR3 is CASSQDFWGNQPQHF. The CDR3 nucleotides read TGCGCCAGCAGCCAAGATTTCTGGGGAAACCAGCCCCAGCATTTT.

This rearrangement joins TRBV18 to TRBJ2-7; TRBD2 matches at 7 bases. Germline CDR1 KGHSH, CDR2 LQKENI. The CDR3 length is 15 residues. V lost 1 base to trimming and J lost 0 bases; unmatched junction nucleotides: 3. CDR3 region: CASSPQRGYSYEQYF. The CDR3 coding sequence is TGTGCCAGCTCACCACAGCGGGGTTACTCCTACGAGCAGTACTTC.

This clonotype appeared many times. CDR3 in amino acids: CSASPREVETQYF. The CDR3 coding sequence is TGCAGTGCTAGTCCCAGGGAAGTTGAGACCCAGTACTTC. This chain uses TRBV20-1 with TRBJ2-5; the D gene is possibly TRBD1 (5 bases). V lost 3 bases to trimming and J lost 5 bases, with 13 bases between them. The germline V gene has CDR1 DFQATT and CDR2 SNEGSKA (reference sequence). The CDR3 spans 13 residues.

CDR3 bases: TGTGCCAGCAGAACGGAGGCAGAACTGTTTTTT. It specifies CASRTEAELFF. The V gene is TRBV7-2, the J gene TRBJ1-4; D call uncertain. The V and J ends lost 6 bases and 12 bases respectively, with 11 bases between them. Germline V gene lookup returns CDR1 SGHTA and CDR2 FQGNSA. The CDR3 totals 11 residues.

This clonotype has only a few counts. The V and J genes are TRBV28 and TRBJ2-5; weak D call: TRBD2 (5 bases). Trimming pared 4 bases from V and 2 bases from J, leaving 20 bases between. This CDR3 comprises 17 residues. Germline CDR1 is MDHEN and CDR2 is SYDVKM. The CDR3 protein is CASSSAPLLARQETQYF. For the CDR3, the DNA is TGTGCCAGCAGTTCCGCCCCCCTTTTAGCGAGACAAGAGACCCAGTACTTC.

This clonotype was found a few times. The genes are TRBV29-1 and TRBJ2-1; 13 bases match TRBD2. Trimming took 0 bases from V and 5 from J; bases not matched to a gene: 1. Germline CDR1 is SQVTM and CDR2 is ANQGSEA. The CDR3 is 15 amino acids. Here the CDR3 reads CSVEEGTSGDNEQFF. The CDR3 DNA is TGCAGCGTTGAAGAAGGGACTAGCGGGGACAATGAGCAGTTCTTC.

The chain carries TRBV3-1 and TRBJ1-1; D perhaps matches TRBD1 (6 bases). With 2 bases removed from V and 8 bases from J, the gap between germline ends came to 18 bases. Germline assignment: CDR1 LGHDT and CDR2 YNNKEL (reference sequence). The CDR3 length is 15 residues. CDR3 DNA: TGTGCCAGCAGCCAACGTGGGACATCTTTGGCCGAAGCTTTCTTT. Translating gives CASSQRGTSLAEAFF.

The chain is built from TRBV7-2 and TRBJ1-5; 7 positions match TRBD1. V lost 0 bases, J lost 2 bases, and 4 bases stayed unmatched. The germline V gene encodes CDR1 SGHTA and CDR2 FQGNSA. The CDR3 spans 16 residues. The CDR3 is CASSLATGMGNQPQHF. DNA of the CDR3: TGTGCCAGCAGCTTAGCGACAGGGATGGGCAATCAGCCCCAGCATTTT.

This clonotype was found a few times. The V gene is TRBV20-1, the J gene TRBJ2-4, with D possibly being TRBD2 (6 bases). V gave up 5 bases and J gave up 7 bases, with 24 bases separating them. The germline CDR1 and CDR2 sequences are DFQATT and SNEGSKA (reference sequence). The CDR3 runs 16 residues. CDR3 protein: CSAVESRTGARNIQYF. The CDR3 DNA sequence: TGCAGTGCTGTCGAGAGCAGGACGGGAGCCCGGAACATTCAGTACTTC.

The genes are TRBV12-3 or TRBV12-4 and TRBJ2-1; the D gene is possibly TRBD2 (5 bases). The CDR3 loop spans 16 amino acids. Trimming pared 3 bases from V and 1 base from J, leaving 13 bases between. The DNA for the CDR3 is TGTGCCAGCAGTTTCGAGCGGAGAGCGTCCTACAATGAGCAGTTCTTC. The encoded protein is CASSFERRASYNEQFF.

V and J are TRBV20-1 and TRBJ2-7, with 9 bases matching TRBD2. The V gene's germline CDR1 is DFQATT and CDR2 SNEGSKA (reference sequence). The V and J ends lost 4 bases and 2 bases, in that order; junction bases with no gene match: 6. The CDR3 is made up of 14 amino acids. The CDR3 protein is CSATEREVTYEQYF. CDR3 nucleotides: TGCAGTGCTACCGAGCGGGAGGTCACCTACGAGCAGTACTTC.

This clonotype was observed many times. V gene TRBV6-5 combines with J gene TRBJ1-1, with D hard to call. The CDR3 is made up of 14 amino acids. Germline V CDR1 and CDR2: MNHEY, SVGAGI. Trimming left V 0 bases short and J 0 bases short, with 5 bases between. CDR3 protein: CASSYSRLNTEAFF. CDR3 DNA sequence: TGTGCCAGCAGTTACTCGAGGCTGAACACTGAAGCTTTCTTT.

This clonotype was picked up one time. This chain's CDR3 is CASRTRRPGKTQYF. The CDR3 DNA sequence: TGTGCCAGCAGAACTAGAAGACCGGGGAAGACCCAGTACTTC. The chain carries TRBV28 and TRBJ2-5, with a tentative D call TRBD2 (5 bases). The CDR3 is 14 amino acids. Trimming pared 6 bases from V and 6 bases from J, leaving 17 bases between. Germline V gene sequence: CDR1 MDHEN, CDR2 SYDVKM.

This rearrangement joins TRBV5-1 to TRBJ2-3; 12 positions agree with TRBD2. In germline, CDR1 is SGHRS, CDR2 YFSETQ. Trimming removed 4 bases from V and 2 bases from J; junction bases left unmatched: 8. CDR3 length: 17 amino acids. This chain's CDR3 is CASSPGTSGFNTDTQYF. DNA of the CDR3: TGCGCCAGCAGCCCGGGGACTAGCGGGTTCAACACAGATACGCAGTATTTT.

V and J are TRBV5-1 and TRBJ2-5; 7 nucleotides align to TRBD2. The V gene's germline CDR1 is SGHRS and CDR2 YFSETQ. Losses at the gene ends were 4 bases for V and 3 bases for J; bases not matched to a gene: 12. This CDR3 contains 16 residues. The CDR3 reads CASSPGTIGVKETQYF. CDR3 in DNA: TGCGCCAGCAGCCCCGGGACTATCGGAGTTAAAGAGACCCAGTACTTC.

In the case of this clonotype: A junction boundary mismatches the germline segment, possibly from a read error. This rearrangement joins TRBV28 to TRBJ2-5; TRBD2 matches 7 bases. Germline V gene sequence: CDR1 MDHEN, CDR2 SYDVKM. CDR3 size: 17 residues. CDR3 region: CASSFFGLGRSEETQCF. In DNA form, the CDR3 reads TGTGCCAGCAGTTTTTTCGGGCTCGGGAGGTCAGAGGAGACCCAGTGCTTC.